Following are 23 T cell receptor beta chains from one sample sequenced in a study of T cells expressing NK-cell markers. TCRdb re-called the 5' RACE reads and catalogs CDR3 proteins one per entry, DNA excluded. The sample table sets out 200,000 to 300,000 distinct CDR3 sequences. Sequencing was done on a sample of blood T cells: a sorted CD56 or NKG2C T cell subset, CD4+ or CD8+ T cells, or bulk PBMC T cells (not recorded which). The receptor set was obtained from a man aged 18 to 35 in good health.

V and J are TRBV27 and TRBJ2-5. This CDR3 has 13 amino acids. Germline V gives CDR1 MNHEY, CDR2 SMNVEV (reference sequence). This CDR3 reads CASSYGRWGTQYF.

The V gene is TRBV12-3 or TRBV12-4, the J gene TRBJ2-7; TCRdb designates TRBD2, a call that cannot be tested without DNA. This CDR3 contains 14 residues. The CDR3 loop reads CASRSLSETTEQYF.

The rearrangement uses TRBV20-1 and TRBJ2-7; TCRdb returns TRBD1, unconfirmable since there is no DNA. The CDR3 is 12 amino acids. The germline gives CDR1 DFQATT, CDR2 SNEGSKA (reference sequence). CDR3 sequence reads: CSAPDIGYEQYF.

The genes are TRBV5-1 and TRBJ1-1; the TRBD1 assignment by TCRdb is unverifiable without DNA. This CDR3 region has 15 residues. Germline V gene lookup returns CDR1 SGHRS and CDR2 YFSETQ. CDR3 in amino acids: CASSLDSWEGAAAFF.

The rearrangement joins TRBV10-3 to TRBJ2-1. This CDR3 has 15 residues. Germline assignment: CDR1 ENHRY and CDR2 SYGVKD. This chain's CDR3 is CAISEGSTQYNEQFF.

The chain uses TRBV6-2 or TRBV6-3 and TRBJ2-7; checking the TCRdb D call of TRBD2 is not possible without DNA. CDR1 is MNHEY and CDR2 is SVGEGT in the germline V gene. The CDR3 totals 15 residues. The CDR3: CASSYRTSGSYEQYF.

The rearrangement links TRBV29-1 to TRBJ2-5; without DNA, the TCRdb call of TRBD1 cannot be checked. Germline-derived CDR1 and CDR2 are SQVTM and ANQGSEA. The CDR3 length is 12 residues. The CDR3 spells CSEGGSRETQYF.

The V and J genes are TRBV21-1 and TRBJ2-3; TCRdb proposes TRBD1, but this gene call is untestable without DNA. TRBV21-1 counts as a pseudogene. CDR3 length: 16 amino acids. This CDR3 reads CASSKGGGDVKYTQYF.

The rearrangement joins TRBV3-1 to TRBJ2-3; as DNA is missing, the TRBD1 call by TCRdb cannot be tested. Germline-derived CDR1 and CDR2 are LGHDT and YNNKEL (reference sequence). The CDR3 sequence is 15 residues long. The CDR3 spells CASSQGVGPTDTQYF.

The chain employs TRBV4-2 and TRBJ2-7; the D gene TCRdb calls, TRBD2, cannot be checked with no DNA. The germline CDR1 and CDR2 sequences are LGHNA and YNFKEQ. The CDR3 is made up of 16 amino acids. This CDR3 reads CASSQSRAFIAGGQYF.

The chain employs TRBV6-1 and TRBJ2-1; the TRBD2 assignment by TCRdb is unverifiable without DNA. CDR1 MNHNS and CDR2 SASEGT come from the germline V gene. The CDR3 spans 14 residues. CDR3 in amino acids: CASSGDWGLAGPFF.

The CDR3 region is CASSPRAGRHEQFF. The chain links TRBV7-9 to TRBJ2-1; TCRdb indicates TRBD1, and absent DNA this call remains unverified. The CDR3 has 14 residues. Germline V gives CDR1 SEHNR, CDR2 FQNEAQ (reference sequence).

The CDR3 spells CSARTHRGRVNQPQHF. The chain combines TRBV20-1 with TRBJ1-5; there is no DNA to check the TCRdb D call of TRBD1. Germline V CDR1 and CDR2: DFQATT, SNEGSKA (reference sequence). This CDR3 spans 16 amino acids.

The CDR3 loop is CASSETGQYTGELFF. The rearrangement uses TRBV5-1 and TRBJ2-2; without DNA, the TCRdb call of TRBD1 cannot be checked. The germline gives CDR1 SGHRS, CDR2 YFSETQ. CDR3 size: 15 residues. Full variable domain (outside the CDR3, taken from reference TRBV5-1 and TRBJ2-2): KAGVTQTPRYLIKTRGQQVTLSCSPISGHRSVSWYQQTPGQGLQFLFEYFSETQRNKGNFPGRFSGRQFSNSRSEMNVSTLELGDSALYLCASSETGQYTGELFFGEGSRLTVL.

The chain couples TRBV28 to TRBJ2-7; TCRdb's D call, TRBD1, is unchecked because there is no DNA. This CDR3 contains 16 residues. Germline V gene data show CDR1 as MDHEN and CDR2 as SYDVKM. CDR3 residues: CASSSPSGQLAYEQYF.

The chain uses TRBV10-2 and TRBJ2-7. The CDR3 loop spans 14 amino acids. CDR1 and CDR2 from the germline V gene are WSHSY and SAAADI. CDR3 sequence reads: CASSRTDSRHEQYF.

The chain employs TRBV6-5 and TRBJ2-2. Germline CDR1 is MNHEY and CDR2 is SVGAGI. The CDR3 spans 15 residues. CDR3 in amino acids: CASSYSWVSTGELFF.

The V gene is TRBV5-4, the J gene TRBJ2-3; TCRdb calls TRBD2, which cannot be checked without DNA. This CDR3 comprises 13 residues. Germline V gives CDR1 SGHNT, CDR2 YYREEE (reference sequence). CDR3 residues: CASSYNSEATQYF.

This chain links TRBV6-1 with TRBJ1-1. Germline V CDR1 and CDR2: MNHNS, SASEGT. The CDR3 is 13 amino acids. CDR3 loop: CASWYETNTEAFF.

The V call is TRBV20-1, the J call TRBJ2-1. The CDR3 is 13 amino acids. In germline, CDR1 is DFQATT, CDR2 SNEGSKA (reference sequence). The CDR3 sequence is CSRVGSNYNEQFF.

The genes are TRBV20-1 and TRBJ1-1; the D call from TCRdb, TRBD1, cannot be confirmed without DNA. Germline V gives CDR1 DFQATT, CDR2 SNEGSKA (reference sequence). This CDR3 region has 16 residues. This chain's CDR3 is CSARPLGGEGYTEAFF.

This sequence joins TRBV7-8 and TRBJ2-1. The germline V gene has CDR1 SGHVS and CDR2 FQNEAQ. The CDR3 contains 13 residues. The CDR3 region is CASSLEINNEQFF.

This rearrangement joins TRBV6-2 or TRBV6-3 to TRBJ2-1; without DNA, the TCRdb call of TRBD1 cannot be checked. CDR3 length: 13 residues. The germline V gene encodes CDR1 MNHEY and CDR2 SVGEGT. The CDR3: CASSYAGPNEQFF.